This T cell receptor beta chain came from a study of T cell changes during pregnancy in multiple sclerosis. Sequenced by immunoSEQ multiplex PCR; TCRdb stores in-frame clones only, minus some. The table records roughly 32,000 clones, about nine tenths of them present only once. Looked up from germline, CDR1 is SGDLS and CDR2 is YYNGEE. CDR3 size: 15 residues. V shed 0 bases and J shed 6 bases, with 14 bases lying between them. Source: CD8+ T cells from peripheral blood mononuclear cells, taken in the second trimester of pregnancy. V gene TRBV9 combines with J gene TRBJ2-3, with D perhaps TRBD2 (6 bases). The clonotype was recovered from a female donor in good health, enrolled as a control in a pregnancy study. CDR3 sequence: CASSVGGLLPDTQYF. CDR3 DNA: TGTGCCAGCAGCGTAGGGGGACTCCTACCCGATACGCAGTATTTT.